This T cell receptor beta chain emerged from a study of radiotherapy plus CTLA-4 blockade in lung cancer. Germline values: CDR1 LGHNA, CDR2 YNFKEQ. Trimming took 1 base from V and 3 from J; bases not matched to a gene: 11. The CDR3 covers 17 residues. Produced via immunoSEQ multiplex PCR; TCRdb's table is partial and in-frame only. Of roughly 130,000 clones listed, 85% to 90% are singletons. This TCR came from a human donor with non-small cell lung cancer that progressed on radiotherapy plus ipilimumab. The genes are TRBV4-2 and TRBJ2-7; 8 bases map to TRBD2. The sample here was peripheral blood, taken from a patient treated with radiotherapy plus ipilimumab. As DNA, the CDR3 is TGTGCCAGCAGCCAAGCCGGGGCGGGAGGAGCTCACTACGAGCAGTACTTC. This encodes CASSQAGAGGAHYEQYF.